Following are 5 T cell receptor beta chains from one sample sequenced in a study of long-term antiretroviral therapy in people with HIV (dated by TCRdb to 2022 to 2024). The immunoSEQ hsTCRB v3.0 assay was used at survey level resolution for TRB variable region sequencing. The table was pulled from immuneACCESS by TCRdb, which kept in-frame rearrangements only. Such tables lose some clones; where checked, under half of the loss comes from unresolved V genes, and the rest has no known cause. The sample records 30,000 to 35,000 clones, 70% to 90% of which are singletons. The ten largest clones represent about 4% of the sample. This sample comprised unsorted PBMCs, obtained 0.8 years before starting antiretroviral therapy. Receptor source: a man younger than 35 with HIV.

DNA for the CDR3: TGTGCCAGCTCACCGCTCGGGACAGGGGACACTGAAGCTTTCTTT. It codes for CASSPLGTGDTEAFF. The V gene is TRBV18, the J gene TRBJ1-1; 10 bases line up with TRBD1. V lost 3 bases and J lost 3; bases outside the gene matches: 4. The length of the CDR3 is 15 residues. The germline CDR1 and CDR2 sequences are KGHSH and LQKENI.

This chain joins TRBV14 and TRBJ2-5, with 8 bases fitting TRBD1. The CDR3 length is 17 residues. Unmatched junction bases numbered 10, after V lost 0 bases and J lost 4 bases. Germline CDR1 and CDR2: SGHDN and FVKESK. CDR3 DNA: TGTGCCAGCAGCCAAGATCGGCTAGGGACAGGTTTAGAGACCCAGTACTTC. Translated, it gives CASSQDRLGTGLETQYF.

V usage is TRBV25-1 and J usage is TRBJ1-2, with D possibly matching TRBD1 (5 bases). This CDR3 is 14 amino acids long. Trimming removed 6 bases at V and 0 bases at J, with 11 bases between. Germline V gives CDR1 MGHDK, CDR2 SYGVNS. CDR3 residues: CASRGDGSNYGYTF. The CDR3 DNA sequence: TGTGCCAGCAGGGGGGACGGATCTAACTATGGCTACACCTTC.

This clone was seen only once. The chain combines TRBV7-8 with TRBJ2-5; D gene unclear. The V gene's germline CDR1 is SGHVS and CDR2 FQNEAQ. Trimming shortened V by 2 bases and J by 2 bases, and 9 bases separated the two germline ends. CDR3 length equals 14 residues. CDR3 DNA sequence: TGTGCCAGCAGCTTAAGAGTCCCACAAGAGACCCAGTACTTC. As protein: CASSLRVPQETQYF.

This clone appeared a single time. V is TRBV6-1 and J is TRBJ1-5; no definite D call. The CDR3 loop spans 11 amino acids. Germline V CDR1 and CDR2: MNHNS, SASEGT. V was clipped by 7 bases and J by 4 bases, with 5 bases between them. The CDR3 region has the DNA TGTGCCAGCAAGGATAATCAGCCCCAGCATTTT. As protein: CASKDNQPQHF.